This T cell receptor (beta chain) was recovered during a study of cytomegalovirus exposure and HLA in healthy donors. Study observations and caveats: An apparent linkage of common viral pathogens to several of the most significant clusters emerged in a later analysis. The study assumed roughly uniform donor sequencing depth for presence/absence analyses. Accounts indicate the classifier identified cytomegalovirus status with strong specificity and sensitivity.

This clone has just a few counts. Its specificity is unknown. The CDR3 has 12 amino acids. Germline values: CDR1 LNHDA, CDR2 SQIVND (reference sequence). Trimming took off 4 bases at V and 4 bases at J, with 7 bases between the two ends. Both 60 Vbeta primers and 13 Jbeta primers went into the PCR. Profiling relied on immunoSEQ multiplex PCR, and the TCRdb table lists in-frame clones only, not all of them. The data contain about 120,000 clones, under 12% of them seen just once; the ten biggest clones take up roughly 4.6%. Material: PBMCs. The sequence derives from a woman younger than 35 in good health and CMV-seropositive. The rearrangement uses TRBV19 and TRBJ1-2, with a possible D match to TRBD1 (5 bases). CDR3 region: CASSRGFYGYTF. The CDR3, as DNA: TGTGCCAGTAGTAGGGGCTTCTATGGCTACACCTTC.